What follows are 10 T cell receptor beta chains derived from one specimen sequenced in a study of T cell responses to AZD1222 COVID-19 vaccine. Generated by immunoSEQ multiplex PCR, the TCRdb table keeps only in-frame clones and is missing some. The data contain about 130,000 clones, 70% to 90% of them singletons. This sample comprised peripheral blood, obtained on day 0 of AZD1222 vaccination. Receptor source: an adult in good health.

The chain employs TRBV29-1 and TRBJ1-1, with 8 bases matching TRBD1. The ends lost 5 bases at V and 0 bases at J; junction bases unmatched: 5. Germline V gene lookup returns CDR1 SQVTM and CDR2 ANQGSEA. This CDR3 comprises 14 residues. Here the CDR3 reads CSVIGQGMNTEAFF. CDR3 bases: TGCAGCGTTATAGGACAGGGAATGAACACTGAAGCTTTCTTT.

V gene TRBV7-9 combines with J gene TRBJ2-7, with 7 bases aligning to TRBD1. CDR1 SEHNR and CDR2 FQNEAQ come from the germline V gene (reference sequence). J lost 3 bases, V lost 4 bases, and 15 bases had no gene match. CDR3 length: 17 residues. CDR3 DNA: TGTGCCAGCAGCTCCCCATACACGGACAGGCCAGGCTACGAGCAGTACTTC. Its protein product is CASSSPYTDRPGYEQYF.

The chain uses TRBV5-1 and TRBJ2-7; 9 nucleotides match TRBD1. V shed 2 bases and J 1 base; nucleotides not matched to a gene: 7. The CDR3 sequence is 16 residues long. CDR1 SGHRS and CDR2 YFSETQ come from the germline V gene. CDR3 region: CASSLQTGTGSYEQYF. The DNA of the CDR3 is TGCGCCAGCAGCTTACAAACCGGGACAGGGTCCTACGAGCAGTACTTC. The entire variable domain, with the rest obtained from reference TRBV5-1 and TRBJ2-7, is as follows: KAGVTQTPRYLIKTRGQQVTLSCSPISGHRSVSWYQQTPGQGLQFLFEYFSETQRNKGNFPGRFSGRQFSNSRSEMNVSTLELGDSALYLCASSLQTGTGSYEQYFGPGTRLTVT.

The chain joins TRBV19 to TRBJ1-2; 7 bases fit TRBD1. The CDR3 totals 15 residues. J lost 4 bases, V lost 3 bases, and 8 bases had no gene match. Germline V gene lookup returns CDR1 LNHDA and CDR2 SQIVND (reference sequence). For the CDR3, the DNA is TGTGCCAGTAGTATTATAGGGGGCCCTCGCTATGGCTACACCTTC. Translation gives CASSIIGGPRYGYTF. Complete variable domain (other parts from reference TRBV19 and TRBJ1-2): DGGITQSPKYLFRKEGQNVTLSCEQNLNHDAMYWYRQDPGQGLRLIYYSQIVNDFQKGDIAEGYSVSREKKESFPLTVTSAQKNPTAFYLCASSIIGGPRYGYTFGSGTRLTVV.

The chain carries TRBV5-1 and TRBJ2-2; the match to TRBD2 covers 12 bases. The CDR3 spans 18 residues. With 1 base clipped from V and 2 bases from J, the junction kept 6 bases outside the gene matches. Germline CDR1 reads SGHRS; CDR2 reads YFSETQ. CDR3 in DNA: TGCGCCAGCAGCTTGAAAGCTAGCGGGGGGGCTAACACCGGGGAGCTGTTTTTT. Amino acids: CASSLKASGGANTGELFF.

This clone was seen just once. J is TRBJ2-7 and V is TRBV7-9, with D perhaps matching TRBD1 (5 bases). The CDR3 has 14 amino acids. The germline V gene has CDR1 SEHNR and CDR2 FQNEAQ (reference sequence). Trimming shortened V by 2 bases and J by 0 bases, and 8 bases separated the two germline ends. The CDR3 spells CASSLNGASYEQYF. DNA of the CDR3: TGTGCCAGCAGCTTAAATGGGGCCTCCTACGAGCAGTACTTC.

This CDR3 is CASSYGSGSYNEQFF. CDR3 bases: TGTGCCAGCAGTTACGGTAGCGGATCTTACAATGAGCAGTTCTTC. This chain connects TRBV6-2 or TRBV6-3 to TRBJ2-1; possibly TRBD2 for D (6 bases). The germline V gene has CDR1 MNHEY and CDR2 SVGEGT. V gave up 2 bases and J gave up 4 bases, with 12 bases separating them. This CDR3 has 15 residues.

This rearrangement joins TRBV19 to TRBJ1-5; 9 bases are a match to TRBD1. The CDR3 has 16 amino acids. The trim removed 5 bases at V and 2 bases at J, leaving 7 bases unmatched. Germline V lookup: CDR1 LNHDA, CDR2 SQIVND (reference sequence). CDR3 nucleotide sequence: TGTGCCAGTAGTCTCCAGGACAGGGGAGGCAATCAGCCCCAGCATTTT. Translating gives CASSLQDRGGNQPQHF.

This rearrangement joins TRBV6-2 or TRBV6-3 to TRBJ1-1, with no clear D. Per germline, CDR1 MNHEY and CDR2 SVGEGT. The CDR3 extends over 17 amino acids. V lost 2 bases, J lost 1 base, and 17 bases lay in between. CDR3 nucleotides: TGTGCCAGCAGTTACGGACTAATCCTTTTGCCGAACACTGAAGCTTTCTTT. Residues: CASSYGLILLPNTEAFF.

In this sample, this clone turned up once. V is TRBV20-1 and J is TRBJ2-3, with 11 bases lining up with TRBD2. The CDR3 is 16 residues long. V gave up 3 bases and J gave up 6 bases; unmatched junction bases: 11. The V gene's germline CDR1 is DFQATT and CDR2 SNEGSKA (reference sequence). The CDR3: CSASRRLAGYADTQYF. The CDR3 nucleotides are TGCAGTGCTAGTAGGCGACTAGCGGGATACGCGGATACGCAGTATTTT.